Listed below are T cell receptor beta chains from one sample, sequenced in a study of T cell repertoires in cytomegalovirus infection. Via MiXCR, TCRdb re-called the reads, giving one row per CDR3 protein. The sample comprises more than 150,000 distinct CDR3 sequences, 17% of which are singletons, and 15% to 20% rests with the top ten. Specimen: CD8+ T cells from PBMCs. The source is a human donor in good health (CMV status not recorded). Some clones in this sample may be carry-over from other donors' samples. CDR3s include the opening cysteine and the closing phenylalanine or tryptophan. Fields, in order: J gene, V gene, clone size, D gene, CDR3 DNA, CDR3 protein. D genes are given only for firm matches. Clone size, where shown, is once, few, many, or a class for clones that have expanded.

TRBJ2-1 TRBV29-1 once - TGCAGCGTTAGAGATTTCAATGAGCAGTTCTTC CSVRDFNEQFF
TRBJ2-1 TRBV4-1 - - TGCGCCAGCGGCAGGGACAATGAGCAGTTCTTC CASGRDNEQFF
TRBJ2-6 TRBV5-5 - - TGTGCCAGCAGCTTATACGGTCTGAAGGATGGGGCCAACGTCCTGACTTTC CASSLYGLKDGANVLTF
TRBJ2-7 TRBV20-1 few TRBD1 TGCAGTGCTAGAGTCGGGACAGGTCCCTACGAGCAGTACTTC CSARVGTGPYEQYF
TRBJ2-3 TRBV14 - - TGTGCCAGCAGCCGGAGCTCAAGCACAGATACGCAGTATTTT CASSRSSSTDTQYF
TRBJ2-1 TRBV9 - TRBD1 TGTGCCAGCACCCCAGGGGGCGCGAACAATGAGCAGTTCTTC CASTPGGANNEQFF
TRBJ1-2 TRBV29-1 - - TGCAGTACCTGGAAGGGGACTAACTATGGCTACACCTTC CSTWKGTNYGYTF
TRBJ2-1 TRBV7-2 - - TGTGCCAGCAGCTTAGGTAAACTTGAGCAGTTCTTC CASSLGKLEQFF
TRBJ2-5 TRBV6-2/TRBV6-3 - - TGTGCCAGCAGTTACCCCCAAGAGACCCAGTACTTC CASSYPQETQYF
TRBJ2-7 TRBV29-1 - - TGCAGCGTGATTGTTGGAGCACGGATTGAAGAGCAGTACTTC CSVIVGARIEEQYF
TRBJ2-2 TRBV29-1 - - TGCAGCGTACAAGTCAGGGTCGCCGGGGAGCTGTTTTTT CSVQVRVAGELFF
TRBJ2-1 TRBV5-6 - - TGTGCCAGCAGCTCTTCCATCTGGGGCGGGGAGCAGTTCTTC CASSSSIWGGEQFF
TRBJ2-7 TRBV12-3/TRBV12-4 - - TGTGCCAGCAGTTTCCTGGCTACCTACGAGCAGTACTTC CASSFLATYEQYF
TRBJ2-1 TRBV7-2 many - TGTGCCAGCAGCTTAAGATCTAGCACTCCCCTCAATGAGCAGTTCTTC CASSLRSSTPLNEQFF
TRBJ2-7 TRBV28 - - TGTGCCAGCAGACGCACGGTAGGTGGGTCCTACGAGCAGTACTTC CASRRTVGGSYEQYF
TRBJ2-3 TRBV28 - - TGTGCCAGCAGTTCCAGGAGTTCCACAGATACGCAGTATTTT CASSSRSSTDTQYF
TRBJ2-3 TRBV7-6 few TRBD2 TGTGCCAGTCCGGGACTAGCGGGGGACTTACCGAGCACAGATACGCAGTATTTT CASPGLAGDLPSTDTQYF
TRBJ2-7 TRBV5-5 few - TGTGCCAGCAGCTTGGGCCTCAGGGACTCCTACGAGCAGTACTTC CASSLGLRDSYEQYF
TRBJ1-5 TRBV28 - TRBD1 TGTGCCAGCAGCCTACCGGGACAGGGTAATCAGCCCCAGCATTTT CASSLPGQGNQPQHF
TRBJ2-5 TRBV28 few TRBD2 TGTGCCAGCAGTTCTCAGACTAGCGGGAAGTACCAAGAGACCCAGTACTTC CASSSQTSGKYQETQYF
TRBJ2-5 TRBV7-6 - TRBD1 TGTGCCAGCAGCTTAGACAGGGGGCGCAGGACGGAGACCCAGTACTTC CASSLDRGRRTETQYF
TRBJ2-7 TRBV7-8 many TRBD2 TGTGCCAGCAGCCCTCGGACTAGCGGGAGTTACGAGCAGTACTTC CASSPRTSGSYEQYF